A selection of T cell receptor beta chains follows, all from one sample in a study of technical replicates of blood from a few donors. Produced via immunoSEQ multiplex PCR; TCRdb's table is partial and in-frame only. The table shows about 64,000 clones, with approximately 86% occurring only once. Specimen: PBMCs. The receptors come from a human donor in good health. Some clones in this sample may be carry-over from other donors' samples. Both conserved end residues are part of each CDR3. The D gene is left open where the match is weak. Clone size is stated in some rows and not others, as once, few, many or a class when expanded.

abundance,v_gene,j_gene,d_gene,CDR3aa,CDR3nt
once,TRBV7-2,TRBJ1-1,.,CASSLTAFGNTEAFF,TGTGCCAGCAGCTTGACTGCGTTTGGGAACACTGAAGCTTTCTTT
.,TRBV6-1,TRBJ1-5,.,CASRPTGIDQPQHF,TGTGCCAGCAGGCCTACAGGGATCGATCAGCCCCAGCATTTT
.,TRBV28,TRBJ2-3,.,CASNTRRASYSTDTQYF,TGTGCCAGCAACACCAGGAGGGCATCCTATAGCACAGATACGCAGTATTTT
.,TRBV6-5,TRBJ1-3,.,CASSYGQDSGNTIYF,TGTGCCAGCAGTTACGGGCAGGACTCTGGAAACACCATATATTTT
.,TRBV7-6,TRBJ2-1,.,CASSLYSPTSRGNEQFF,TGTGCCAGCAGCTTATATAGCCCGACTAGTCGGGGCAATGAGCAGTTCTTC
.,TRBV6-5,TRBJ1-6,TRBD1,CASSYQKGTGISPLHF,TGTGCCAGCAGTTACCAGAAGGGGACAGGCATTTCACCCCTCCACTTT
.,TRBV7-9,TRBJ2-1,TRBD1,CASSLATGRDEQFF,TGTGCCAGCAGCTTAGCGACAGGGAGAGATGAGCAGTTCTTC
.,TRBV7-6,TRBJ2-7,TRBD1,CASSRDRSYEQYF,TGTGCCAGCAGCCGGGACAGATCCTACGAGCAGTACTTC
.,TRBV6-6,TRBJ1-2,TRBD1,CASSSNDRVGYTF,TGTGCCAGCAGTTCCAACGACAGGGTTGGCTACACCTTC
.,TRBV11-2,TRBJ2-3,.,CASSPRGAVTDTQYF,TGTGCCAGCAGCCCCAGGGGGGCGGTCACAGATACGCAGTATTTT
.,TRBV5-4,TRBJ2-5,TRBD2,CASSLEAGAGETQYF,TGTGCCAGCAGCTTGGAGGCGGGAGCAGGGGAGACCCAGTACTTC
.,TRBV7-2,TRBJ2-1,TRBD2,CASSTGTSGSNEQFF,TGTGCCAGCAGTACCGGGACTAGCGGCTCGAATGAGCAGTTCTTC
few,TRBV4-3,TRBJ2-1,.,CASRQAVGESYNEQFF,TGCGCCAGCCGACAGGCCGTAGGGGAGTCCTACAATGAGCAGTTCTTC
.,TRBV29-1,TRBJ1-1,.,CSVDRGRDGEAFF,TGCAGCGTTGACAGGGGCAGGGACGGTGAAGCTTTCTTT
.,TRBV30,TRBJ2-2,.,CAWSPAGIGELFF,TGTGCCTGGAGTCCCGCGGGAATCGGGGAGCTGTTTTTT
.,TRBV6-6,TRBJ1-6,TRBD1,CASSYRTGGTPLHF,TGTGCCAGCAGTTACCGGACAGGGGGGACACCCCTCCACTTT
few,TRBV4-2,TRBJ2-1,TRBD1,CASSLIPGTGGNEQFF,TGTGCCAGCAGCCTAATACCCGGGACAGGAGGGAATGAGCAGTTCTTC
.,TRBV7-2,TRBJ1-2,.,CASSPRQRNYGYTF,TGTGCCAGCAGCCCACGACAGAGAAACTATGGCTACACCTTC
.,TRBV2,TRBJ1-5,.,CASSELGKGSNQPQHF,TGTGCCAGCAGTGAACTGGGAAAGGGGAGCAATCAGCCCCAGCATTTT
.,TRBV18,TRBJ1-1,.,CASSPGGAGTEAFF,TGTGCCAGCTCACCGGGGGGAGCCGGGACTGAAGCTTTCTTT
once,TRBV27,TRBJ2-1,.,CASSLWTEDNEQFF,TGTGCCAGCAGTTTATGGACAGAGGACAATGAGCAGTTCTTC
.,TRBV5-6,TRBJ2-7,.,CASSLVQDYEQYF,TGTGCCAGCAGCTTAGTACAGGACTACGAGCAGTACTTC
.,TRBV5-3,TRBJ2-1,TRBD2,CARSLCETPASGRHLNEQFF,TGTGCCAGAAGCTTGTGCGAGACACCGGCTAGCGGGAGGCATTTGAATGAGCAGTTCTTC
.,TRBV30,TRBJ2-1,.,CASSVGLQATYNEQFF,TGTGCCTCCTCCGTAGGACTCCAAGCCACCTACAATGAGCAGTTCTTC
.,TRBV29-1,TRBJ1-1,.,CSVERQANTEAFF,TGCAGCGTTGAACGGCAGGCTAACACTGAAGCTTTCTTT
.,TRBV29-1,TRBJ2-7,TRBD1,CSVGQGVLSYEQYF,TGCAGCGTGGGACAGGGAGTACTCTCCTACGAGCAGTACTTC
.,TRBV5-1,TRBJ2-1,TRBD1,CASSRGTESYNEQFF,TGCGCCAGCAGCAGGGGGACAGAGTCCTACAATGAGCAGTTCTTC
.,TRBV7-9,TRBJ1-5,.,CASSLGGDQPQHF,TGTGCCAGCAGCTTAGGGGGGGATCAGCCCCAGCATTTT
.,TRBV28,TRBJ2-7,.,CASSLGGIYEQYF,TGTGCCAGCAGTTTAGGAGGGATCTACGAGCAGTACTTC
.,TRBV7-9,TRBJ2-7,.,CASSLGGGGIEQYF,TGTGCCAGCAGCCTCGGCGGAGGAGGGATAGAGCAGTACTTC
.,TRBV11-1,TRBJ2-5,.,CASTRTFQETQYF,TGTGCCAGCACCCGGACTTTCCAAGAGACCCAGTACTTC
few,TRBV7-9,TRBJ2-1,TRBD2,CASSMGLAGGQSYNEQFF,TGTGCCAGCAGCATGGGACTAGCGGGGGGGCAGTCCTACAATGAGCAGTTCTTC
.,TRBV21-1,TRBJ1-4,.,CASTPGEGLTNEKLFF,TGTGCCAGCACACCGGGGGAAGGGTTAACTAATGAAAAACTGTTTTTT
.,TRBV6-1,TRBJ2-2,.,CASSQAYRTGELFF,TGTGCCAGCAGTCAAGCCTACAGAACCGGGGAGCTGTTTTTT
.,TRBV19,TRBJ1-2,TRBD1,CASSPDRGAALVSGYTF,TGTGCCAGTAGTCCGGACAGGGGGGCTGCCCTTGTCAGTGGCTACACCTTC
.,TRBV11-2,TRBJ2-7,TRBD2,CASATSGSYEQYF,TGTGCCAGCGCGACTAGCGGGTCCTACGAGCAGTACTTC
.,TRBV7-9,TRBJ1-1,.,CASSPILGRVHTEAFF,TGTGCCAGCAGCCCTATTCTCGGCAGGGTACACACTGAAGCTTTCTTT
.,TRBV11-2,TRBJ2-2,.,CASSLMTGRDGELFF,TGTGCCAGCAGCTTAATGACAGGTCGCGACGGGGAGCTGTTTTTT
.,TRBV2,TRBJ1-1,.,CASSVRGEAFF,TGTGCCAGCAGTGTTAGGGGTGAAGCTTTCTTT
.,TRBV5-1,TRBJ1-5,.,CASSLGDKVNQPQHF,TGCGCCAGCAGCTTGGGGGACAAGGTCAATCAGCCCCAGCATTTT
.,TRBV18,TRBJ2-2,TRBD1,CASSTGTGSAGELFF,TGTGCCAGCTCAACCGGGACAGGGTCGGCCGGGGAGCTGTTTTTT
.,TRBV5-6,TRBJ1-1,.,CASSFRALNTEAFF,TGTGCCAGCAGCTTCAGGGCCCTGAACACTGAAGCTTTCTTT
.,TRBV6-5,TRBJ2-7,TRBD1,CASSLGQPYEQYF,TGTGCCAGCAGTCTGGGACAGCCCTACGAGCAGTACTTC
.,TRBV27,TRBJ2-2,.,CASRSETEYTGELFF,TGTGCCAGCAGGTCGGAGACCGAATACACCGGGGAGCTGTTTTTT
.,TRBV21-1,TRBJ2-4,.,CASSTGDIQYF,TGTGCCAGCAGTACAGGGGACATTCAGTACTTC
.,TRBV19,TRBJ2-3,TRBD1,CASRTTGVPFDTQYF,TGTGCCAGTAGGACGACAGGGGTACCTTTCGATACGCAGTATTTT
.,TRBV11-2,TRBJ1-4,TRBD1,CASRQSRGRREKLFF,TGTGCCAGCAGGCAAAGCAGGGGGCGAAGGGAAAAACTGTTTTTT
.,TRBV15,TRBJ1-1,TRBD1,CATSRPTGVWSEAFF,TGTGCCACCAGCAGACCAACAGGGGTTTGGTCTGAAGCTTTCTTT
.,TRBV7-8,TRBJ2-7,.,CASSPPDKGPWDEQYF,TGTGCCAGCAGCCCACCAGACAAGGGGCCCTGGGACGAGCAGTACTTC
.,TRBV2,TRBJ2-5,TRBD1,CASRGRTGVTRETQYF,TGTGCCAGCAGGGGGAGGACAGGGGTGACAAGAGAGACCCAGTACTTC
.,TRBV19,TRBJ1-5,.,CASSSPRGVGNQPQHF,TGTGCCAGTAGTAGTCCCAGGGGAGTTGGTAATCAGCCCCAGCATTTT
.,TRBV30,TRBJ2-1,TRBD2,CAWSAPGLASYNEQFF,TGTGCCTGGAGCGCCCCGGGACTAGCTTCATACAATGAGCAGTTCTTC
few,TRBV7-8,TRBJ1-1,TRBD1,CASKDRELTRAFF,TGTGCCAGCAAAGACAGGGAACTGACTCGGGCTTTCTTT
.,TRBV6-5,TRBJ2-6,.,CASSYSSGVGANVLTF,TGTGCCAGCAGTTACTCTTCCGGGGTAGGGGCCAACGTCCTGACTTTC
few,TRBV6-1,TRBJ2-5,TRBD1,CASSSGRGTGETQYF,TGTGCCAGCAGCTCAGGACGGGGGACAGGAGAGACCCAGTACTTC